The sequence of this T cell receptor (beta chain) was determined in a study of cytomegalovirus exposure and HLA in healthy donors. General study points: Likely technical artifact: a cluster of highly shared sequence variants. In terms of immune exposure information, only CMV serostatus was available. CMV antigen specificity was confirmed in vitro for a few CMV-associated chains.

This CDR3 has 15 amino acids. J lost 3 bases, V lost 2 bases, and 4 bases had no gene match. CDR1 and CDR2 from the germline V gene are SGHTS and YDEGEE. PCR involved 60 Vbeta and 13 Jbeta primers. The repertoire was sequenced with immunoSEQ multiplex PCR; TCRdb's copy has only in-frame clones and lacks some. The data show some 100,000 clones, approximately 76% seen once. This clone has more than one count but fewer than ten. The antigen remains undetermined. The sample was PBMCs. The TCR comes from a man aged 35-49 years in good health and CMV-seronegative. The gene calls are TRBV5-8 and TRBJ2-2; 7 nucleotides agree with TRBD1. For the CDR3, the DNA is TGTGCCAGCAGCTTTGACAGGGCGGACACCGGGGAGCTGTTTTTT. Residues: CASSFDRADTGELFF. The whole variable domain, remainder taken from reference TRBV5-8 and TRBJ2-2, is EAGVTQSPTHLIKTRGQQATLRCSPISGHTSVYWYQQALGLGLQFLLWYDEGEERNRGNFPPRFSGRQFPNYSSELNVNALELEDSALYLCASSFDRADTGELFFGEGSRLTVL.